The rows below give T cell receptor beta chains drawn from one sample of a study of blood T cell repertoires in COVID-19. Assay: immunoSEQ multiplex PCR; the TCRdb copy retains only in-frame clones and omits some. The sample includes 90,000 or so clones, about 90% of them seen just once. Sequenced input: peripheral blood. Every receptor here comes from a woman aged 80 or older with active or convalescent COVID-19. CDR3s include the opening cysteine and the closing phenylalanine or tryptophan. D genes are given only for firm matches. Size tells how often a clone was seen (once, few, many) or the class of an expanded clone, and some rows leave it out.

v_call,d_call,j_call,clone_size,cdr3_aa,cdr3_nt
TRBV6-5,-,TRBJ2-7,once,CASSRGGTYEQYF,TGTGCCAGCTCGCGTGGGGGCACCTACGAGCAGTACTTC
TRBV6-5,-,TRBJ1-2,-,CASSYGRYGYTF,TGTGCCAGCAGTTACGGGCGATATGGCTACACCTTC
TRBV28,-,TRBJ2-6,-,CASKTGTGANVLTF,TGTGCCAGCAAAACGGGAACTGGGGCCAACGTCCTGACTTTC
TRBV28,-,TRBJ1-2,-,CASSLWQSGNGYGYTF,TGTGCCAGCAGTTTATGGCAATCGGGGAATGGCTATGGCTACACCTTC
TRBV18,TRBD1,TRBJ1-1,-,CASSTSQIARTGLNTEAFF,TGTGCCAGCTCAACTAGTCAGATAGCAAGGACAGGATTGAACACTGAAGCTTTCTTT
TRBV5-1,-,TRBJ1-1,once,CASSTNGQTNTEAFF,TGCGCCAGCAGCACGAACGGACAGACGAACACTGAAGCTTTCTTT
TRBV29-1,-,TRBJ1-1,-,CSVEASQNTEAFF,TGCAGCGTTGAGGCCAGTCAGAACACTGAAGCTTTCTTT
TRBV5-8,TRBD1,TRBJ1-6,-,CASSRSEGGLDFNSPLHF,TGTGCCAGCAGCCGATCGGAAGGGGGCTTAGATTTTAATTCACCCCTCCACTTT
TRBV6-2/TRBV6-3,-,TRBJ2-2,-,CASSKTRTVGELFF,TGTGCCAGCAGCAAGACTAGAACCGTCGGGGAGCTGTTTTTT
TRBV5-1,-,TRBJ2-4,-,CASSLLNIENIQYF,TGCGCCAGCAGCTTGCTTAACATCGAAAACATTCAGTACTTC
TRBV7-9,-,TRBJ1-2,-,CASSPERDYGYTF,TGTGCCAGCAGCCCGGAGCGGGACTATGGCTACACCTTC
TRBV9,-,TRBJ1-1,-,CASSVQPSTDTEAFF,TGTGCCAGCAGCGTGCAGCCCTCGACAGACACTGAAGCTTTCTTT
TRBV5-8,-,TRBJ2-3,-,CASSVVFTDTQYF,TGTGCCAGCAGCGTAGTGTTCACAGATACGCAGTATTTT
TRBV28,-,TRBJ1-1,-,CASSFAPQWATEAFF,TGTGCCAGCAGTTTTGCCCCTCAGTGGGCCACTGAAGCTTTCTTT
TRBV19,-,TRBJ2-1,-,CASSTDYRSYNEQFF,TGTGCCAGTAGTACCGACTACCGCTCCTACAATGAGCAGTTCTTC
TRBV29-1,-,TRBJ2-7,-,CSVYGGRYEQYF,TGCAGCGTGTACGGGGGGCGTTACGAGCAGTACTTC
TRBV19,TRBD2,TRBJ2-1,-,CASSYSGSENEQFF,TGTGCCAGTAGTTATAGCGGGAGCGAAAATGAGCAGTTCTTC
TRBV4-1,-,TRBJ2-1,-,CASSQATDSYNEQFF,TGCGCCAGCAGCCAAGCCACGGACAGCTACAATGAGCAGTTCTTC
TRBV28,TRBD2,TRBJ2-1,-,CASETSGLAGGYYNEQFF,TGTGCCAGCGAGACGTCGGGACTAGCGGGAGGGTACTACAATGAGCAGTTCTTC
TRBV19,TRBD2,TRBJ2-4,once,CASRTAYGTSLAKNIQYF,TGTGCCAGTAGGACTGCGTACGGGACTAGCCTAGCCAAAAACATTCAGTACTTC
TRBV19,-,TRBJ2-2,-,CASSTQYRGVELFF,TGTGCCAGTAGTACTCAGTATCGGGGAGTGGAGCTGTTTTTT
TRBV5-6,-,TRBJ2-3,-,CASSPGQYLTDTQYF,TGTGCCAGCAGCCCGGGACAATATCTCACAGATACGCAGTATTTT
TRBV7-9,TRBD2,TRBJ2-2,-,CASSRRGGGNTGELFF,TGTGCCAGCAGCCGCCGGGGCGGGGGTAACACCGGGGAGCTGTTTTTT
TRBV11-2,-,TRBJ1-5,few,CASSLGRENQPQHF,TGTGCCAGCAGCTTAGGGAGGGAAAATCAGCCCCAGCATTTT
TRBV5-4,TRBD1,TRBJ1-4,-,CASSLQGGGEKLFF,TGTGCCAGCAGCTTACAGGGGGGAGGTGAAAAACTGTTTTTT
TRBV29-1,-,TRBJ2-5,-,CSASGTLRATQYF,TGCAGCGCCTCAGGGACACTGAGGGCGACCCAGTACTTC
TRBV7-9,-,TRBJ1-6,-,CASSLNGQNSPLHF,TGTGCCAGCAGCTTAAACGGACAAAATTCACCCCTCCACTTT
TRBV10-3,-,TRBJ2-7,-,CAISGAEKTYEQYF,TGTGCCATCAGTGGGGCAGAGAAAACCTACGAGCAGTACTTC
TRBV10-3,TRBD2,TRBJ2-3,-,CAISELAGPTDTQYF,TGTGCCATCAGTGAACTAGCGGGACCCACAGATACGCAGTATTTT
TRBV19,TRBD1,TRBJ2-7,-,CASSIPPGTGDPSYEQYF,TGTGCCAGTAGTATACCACCCGGGACAGGCGACCCCTCCTACGAGCAGTACTTC
TRBV28,-,TRBJ2-7,-,CASSLGALLSYEQYF,TGTGCCAGCAGTTTGGGGGCCCTACTTTCCTACGAGCAGTACTTC
TRBV27,-,TRBJ2-7,-,CASKGGGPLYEQYF,TGTGCCAGCAAGGGGGGAGGGCCCCTTTACGAGCAGTACTTC
TRBV6-2/TRBV6-3,-,TRBJ2-7,-,CASSYPLGARNEQYF,TGTGCCAGCAGTTACCCTCTGGGGGCGCGGAACGAGCAGTACTTC
TRBV2,TRBD1,TRBJ1-1,-,CASNGDRGQVVPW,TGTGCCAGCAATGGGGACAGGGGACAGGTCGTTCCGTGG
TRBV19,-,TRBJ1-1,-,CASSPHGGGRGTEAFF,TGTGCCAGTAGTCCCCATGGGGGGGGGCGCGGCACTGAAGCTTTCTTT
TRBV28,TRBD2,TRBJ2-1,-,CASIPLAGGYNEQFF,TGTGCCAGCATACCACTAGCGGGAGGGTACAATGAGCAGTTCTTC
TRBV3-1/TRBV3-2,-,TRBJ2-1,-,CASSQGRADRYNEQFF,TGTGCCAGCAGCCAAGGGCGAGCGGATCGATACAATGAGCAGTTCTTC
TRBV6-1,TRBD2,TRBJ2-3,-,CASSEDRLAGADTQYF,TGTGCCAGCAGTGAAGACAGACTAGCGGGAGCGGATACGCAGTATTTT
TRBV27,-,TRBJ1-3,-,CASSLPTNTIYF,TGTGCCAGCAGTCTACCCACGAACACCATATATTTT
TRBV18,TRBD2,TRBJ2-5,-,CASSPNLAGETQYF,TGTGCCAGCTCACCAAATCTAGCGGGAGAGACCCAGTACTTC
TRBV10-3,-,TRBJ2-3,-,CAISDSRGTDTQYF,TGTGCCATCAGTGACTCCAGGGGCACAGATACGCAGTATTTT
TRBV2,-,TRBJ2-7,-,CATQGGYEQYF,TGTGCCACTCAAGGGGGCTACGAGCAGTACTTC
TRBV11-1,-,TRBJ2-5,-,CASSLNSAAETQYF,TGTGCCAGCAGCTTAAATTCTGCGGCGGAGACCCAGTACTTC
TRBV27,TRBD1,TRBJ2-7,-,CASSLTRDREQYF,TGTGCCAGCAGTTTAACCAGGGACAGAGAGCAGTACTTC
TRBV12-3/TRBV12-4,-,TRBJ1-2,-,CASRGRASYTF,TGTGCCAGCAGAGGCAGGGCAAGCTACACCTTC
TRBV7-2,-,TRBJ2-3,once,CASSSSDSWVATSTDTQYF,TGTGCCAGCAGCTCGTCTGACTCTTGGGTAGCGACTAGCACAGATACGCAGTATTTT
TRBV18,-,TRBJ1-1,-,CASSPKTGNTEAFF,TGTGCCAGCTCACCGAAGACAGGGAACACTGAAGCTTTCTTT
TRBV6-8,-,TRBJ2-3,-,CATDDCTSTDTQYF,TGTGCCACAGACGACTGTACTAGCACAGATACGCAGTATTTT
TRBV19,-,TRBJ2-5,-,CASSPTEYQETQYF,TGTGCCAGTAGCCCGACAGAGTACCAAGAGACCCAGTACTTC
TRBV5-4,-,TRBJ1-1,-,CASSSTAGTHTEAFF,TGTGCCAGCAGCTCCACCGCCGGGACACACACTGAAGCTTTCTTT
TRBV7-2,TRBD2,TRBJ2-5,-,CASGGPGGGTQYF,TGTGCCAGCGGGGGCCCGGGAGGGGGGACCCAGTACTTC
TRBV18,-,TRBJ1-4,-,CASSPPDSDNEKLFF,TGTGCCAGCTCACCCCCGGACAGTGACAATGAAAAACTGTTTTTT
TRBV5-4,-,TRBJ1-2,once,CASSEDRYGYTF,TGTGCCAGCAGCGAGGACAGATATGGCTACACCTTC
TRBV2,-,TRBJ1-4,-,CASSGRGEKLFF,TGTGCCAGCAGTGGCAGGGGTGAAAAACTGTTTTTT
TRBV9,-,TRBJ1-2,-,CASSVDQGSYGYTF,TGTGCCAGCAGCGTAGACCAGGGGAGCTATGGCTACACCTTC
TRBV27,-,TRBJ2-5,-,CASTLTGPRDQETQYF,TGTGCCAGCACCTTGACAGGACCTCGGGACCAAGAGACCCAGTACTTC
TRBV5-4,TRBD2,TRBJ2-1,-,CASSLGLAGGPEQFF,TGTGCCAGCAGCTTAGGACTAGCGGGAGGGCCCGAACAGTTCTTC
TRBV2,-,TRBJ2-7,-,CASSLTFYEQYF,TGTGCCAGCAGTTTAACTTTCTACGAGCAGTACTTC
TRBV12-3/TRBV12-4,-,TRBJ1-5,-,CASSLQEDQPQHF,TGTGCCAGCAGTTTACAGGAAGATCAGCCCCAGCATTTT